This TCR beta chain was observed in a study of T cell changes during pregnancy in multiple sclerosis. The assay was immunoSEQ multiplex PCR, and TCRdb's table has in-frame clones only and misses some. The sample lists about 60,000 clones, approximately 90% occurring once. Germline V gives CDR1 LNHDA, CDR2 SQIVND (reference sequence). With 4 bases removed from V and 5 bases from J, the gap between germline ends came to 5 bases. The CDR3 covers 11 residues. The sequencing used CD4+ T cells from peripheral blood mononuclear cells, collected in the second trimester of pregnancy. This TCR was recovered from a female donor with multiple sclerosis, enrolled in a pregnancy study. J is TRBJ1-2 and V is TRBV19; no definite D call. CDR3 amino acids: CASSNRYGYTF. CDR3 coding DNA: TGTGCCAGTAGTAATCGTTATGGCTACACCTTC.